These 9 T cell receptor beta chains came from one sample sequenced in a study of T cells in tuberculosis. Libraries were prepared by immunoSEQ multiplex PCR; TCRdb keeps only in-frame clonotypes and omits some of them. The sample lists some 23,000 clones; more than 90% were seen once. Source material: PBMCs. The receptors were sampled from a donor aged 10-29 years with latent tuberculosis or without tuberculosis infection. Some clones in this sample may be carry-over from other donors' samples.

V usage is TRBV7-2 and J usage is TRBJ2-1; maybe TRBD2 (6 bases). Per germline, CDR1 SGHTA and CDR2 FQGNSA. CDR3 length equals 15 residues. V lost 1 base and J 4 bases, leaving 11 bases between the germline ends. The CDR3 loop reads CASSLVWGDYNEQFF. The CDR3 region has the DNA TGTGCCAGCAGCTTAGTCTGGGGGGATTACAATGAGCAGTTCTTC.

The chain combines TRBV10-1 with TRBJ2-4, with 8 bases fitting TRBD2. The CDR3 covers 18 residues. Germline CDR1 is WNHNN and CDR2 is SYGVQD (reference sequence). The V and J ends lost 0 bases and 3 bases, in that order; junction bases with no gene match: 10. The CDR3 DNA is TGCGCCAGCAGTGAGTCTTTGTGTCGGGGGGGTAACAAAAACATTCAGTACTTC. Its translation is CASSESLCRGGNKNIQYF.

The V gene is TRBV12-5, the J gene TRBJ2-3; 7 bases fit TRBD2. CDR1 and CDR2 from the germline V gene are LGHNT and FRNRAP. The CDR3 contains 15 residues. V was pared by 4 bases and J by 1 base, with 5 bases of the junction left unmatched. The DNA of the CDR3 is TGTGCTAGTGGTTCGGGGACTACTCGCACAGATACGCAGTATTTT. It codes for CASGSGTTRTDTQYF.

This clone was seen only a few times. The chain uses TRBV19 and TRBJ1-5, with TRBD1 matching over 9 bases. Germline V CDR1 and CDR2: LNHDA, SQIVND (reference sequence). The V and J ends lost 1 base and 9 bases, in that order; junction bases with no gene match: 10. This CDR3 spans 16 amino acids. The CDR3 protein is CASSIGVAGQGPPQHF. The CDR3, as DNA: TGTGCCAGTAGTATAGGGGTCGCGGGACAGGGTCCGCCCCAGCATTTT.

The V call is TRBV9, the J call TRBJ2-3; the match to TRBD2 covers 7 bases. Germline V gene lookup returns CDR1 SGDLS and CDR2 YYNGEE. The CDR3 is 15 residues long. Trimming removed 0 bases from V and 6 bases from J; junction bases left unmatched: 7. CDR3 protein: CASSVAGGGVDTQYF. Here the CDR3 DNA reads TGTGCCAGCAGCGTAGCTGGTGGGGGGGTTGATACGCAGTATTTT.

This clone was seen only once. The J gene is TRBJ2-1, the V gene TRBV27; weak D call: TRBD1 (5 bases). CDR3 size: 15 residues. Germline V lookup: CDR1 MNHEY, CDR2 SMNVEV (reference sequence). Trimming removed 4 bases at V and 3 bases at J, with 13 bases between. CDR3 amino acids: CASSSRQSYYNEQFF. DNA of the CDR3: TGTGCCAGCAGTTCGCGACAGTCGTACTACAATGAGCAGTTCTTC.

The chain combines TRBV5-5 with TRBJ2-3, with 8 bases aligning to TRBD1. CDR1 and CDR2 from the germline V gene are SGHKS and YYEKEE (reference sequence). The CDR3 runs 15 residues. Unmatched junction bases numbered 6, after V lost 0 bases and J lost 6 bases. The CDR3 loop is CASSLEQGVLDTQYF. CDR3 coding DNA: TGTGCCAGCAGCTTGGAACAGGGGGTCTTGGATACGCAGTATTTT.

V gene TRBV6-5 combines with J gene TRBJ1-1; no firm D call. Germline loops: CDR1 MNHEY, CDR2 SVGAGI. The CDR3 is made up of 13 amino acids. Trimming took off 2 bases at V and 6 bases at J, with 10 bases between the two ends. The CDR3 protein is CASSYGGFSEAFF. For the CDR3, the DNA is TGTGCCAGCAGTTACGGCGGGTTTTCTGAAGCTTTCTTT.

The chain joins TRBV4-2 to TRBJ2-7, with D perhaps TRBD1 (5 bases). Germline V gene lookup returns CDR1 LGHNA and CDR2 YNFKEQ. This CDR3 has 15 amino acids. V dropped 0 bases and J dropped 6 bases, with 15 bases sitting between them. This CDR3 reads CASSQDDSRFTEQYF. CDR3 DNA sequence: TGTGCCAGCAGCCAAGATGACAGCAGGTTTACCGAGCAGTACTTC.